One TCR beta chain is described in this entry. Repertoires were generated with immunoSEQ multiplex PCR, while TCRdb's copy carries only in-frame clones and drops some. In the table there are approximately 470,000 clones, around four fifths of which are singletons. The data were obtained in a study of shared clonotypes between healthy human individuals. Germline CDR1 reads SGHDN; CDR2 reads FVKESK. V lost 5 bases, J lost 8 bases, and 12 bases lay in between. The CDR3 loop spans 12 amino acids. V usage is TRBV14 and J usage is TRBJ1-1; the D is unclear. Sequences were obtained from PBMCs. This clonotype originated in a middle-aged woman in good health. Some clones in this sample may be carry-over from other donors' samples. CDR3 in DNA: TGTGCCAGCAGCGGACTGGCGGGCGAAGCTTTCTTT. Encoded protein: CASSGLAGEAFF.